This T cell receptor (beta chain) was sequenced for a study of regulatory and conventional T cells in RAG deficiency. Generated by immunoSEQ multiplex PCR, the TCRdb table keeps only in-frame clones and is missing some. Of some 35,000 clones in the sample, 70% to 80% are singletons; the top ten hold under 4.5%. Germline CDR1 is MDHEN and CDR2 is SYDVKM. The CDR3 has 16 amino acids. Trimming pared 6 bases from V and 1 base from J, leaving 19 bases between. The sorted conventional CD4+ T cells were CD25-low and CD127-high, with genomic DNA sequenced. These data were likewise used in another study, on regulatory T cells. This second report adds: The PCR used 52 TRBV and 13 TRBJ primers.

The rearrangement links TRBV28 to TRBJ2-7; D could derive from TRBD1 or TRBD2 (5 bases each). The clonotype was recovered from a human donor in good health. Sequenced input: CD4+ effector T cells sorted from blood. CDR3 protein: CASRGETHTFSYEQYF. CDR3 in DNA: TGTGCCAGCAGGGGGGAGACACACACTTTTTCCTACGAGCAGTACTTC.